This T cell receptor (beta chain) was obtained from a study of T-cell reconstitution after alpha-beta-depleted transplantation in children. This clonotype came up many times. TCRbeta library preparation incorporated unique molecular identifiers. MiXCR, run by TCRdb on the PCR reads, gives a single entry per CDR3 protein. The table includes 350,000 to 500,000 distinct CDR3 sequences, 43% detected once. This CDR3 has 15 residues. V lost 1 base and J lost 1, with 10 bases in between. The TCR sequence derives from a girl aged 2 to 10 with aplastic anemia, due to receive a stem cell transplant. Sequenced here: PBMCs, sampled before TCRalphabeta/CD19-depleted stem cell transplant. The chain joins TRBV12-3 or TRBV12-4 to TRBJ1-2; D is uncertain. The CDR3 DNA sequence: TGTGCCAGCAGTTTAGGACCGAGCGGTAACTATGGCTACACCTTC. Translation: CASSLGPSGNYGYTF.